Shown below are 17 T cell receptor beta chains from a single sample sequenced in a study of blood T cell repertoires in COVID-19. Clones were read by immunoSEQ multiplex PCR, and TCRdb kept only the in-frame ones, dropping some. Here the sample spans about 140,000 clones, about three quarters being singletons. The sample taken for sequencing was peripheral blood. These receptors were collected from a man aged 50-60 years with acute or convalescent COVID-19.

The chain joins TRBV3-1 (or the pseudogene TRBV3-2) to TRBJ1-2; perhaps TRBD1 as D (6 bases). The V gene lost 6 bases and the J gene lost 2 bases, with 10 bases spanning the gap. The germline CDR1 and CDR2 sequences are LGHDT and YNNKEL (reference sequence). The CDR3 spans 13 residues. Here the CDR3 DNA reads TGTGCCAGCAGATCCACAGGGAACTATGGCTACACCTTC. This translates into CASRSTGNYGYTF.

The genes are TRBV14 and TRBJ1-2, with D maybe TRBD1 (6 bases). Germline loops: CDR1 SGHDN, CDR2 FVKESK. V lost 4 bases, J lost 1 base, and 10 bases lay in between. This CDR3 is 14 amino acids long. The CDR3 region has the DNA TGTGCCAGCAGCCTAAGGACAGTTAACTATGGCTACACCTTC. Translating gives CASSLRTVNYGYTF.

The rearrangement uses TRBV2 and TRBJ2-3; possible D gene TRBD1, 6 bases. V was clipped by 7 bases and J by 4 bases, with 9 bases between them. The germline gives CDR1 SNHLY, CDR2 FYNNEI. The CDR3 runs 12 residues. The CDR3 DNA follows: TGTGCCAGCAACACAGGGCCAGATACGCAGTATTTT. It is translated as CASNTGPDTQYF.

The sample holds a few counts of this clone. The chain combines TRBV30 with TRBJ1-2; D is unclear. The germline CDR1 and CDR2 sequences are GTSNPN and SVGIG (reference sequence). V lost 0 bases and J 0 bases, leaving 5 bases between the germline ends. The CDR3 has 13 residues. CDR3 sequence: CAWSVEANYGYTF. CDR3 sequence (DNA): TGTGCCTGGAGTGTCGAGGCTAACTATGGCTACACCTTC.

The chain recombines TRBV9 with TRBJ1-2; TRBD1 agrees at 10 bases. The CDR3 has 17 amino acids. Germline lookup yields CDR1 SGDLS and CDR2 YYNGEE. The junction had 12 bases not matched to a gene; V was cut back by 4 bases and J by 3 bases. CDR3 region: CASSSPGTGDVYYGYTF. CDR3 sequence (DNA): TGTGCCAGCAGCTCACCCGGGACAGGGGACGTTTACTATGGCTACACCTTC.

The chain has TRBV5-1 and TRBJ1-2, with TRBD1 matching 9 bases. Unmatched junction bases numbered 8, after V lost 4 bases and J lost 4 bases. The CDR3 has 15 amino acids. In germline, CDR1 is SGHRS, CDR2 YFSETQ. CDR3 DNA: TGCGCCAGCAGCACGCGGACAGGGGCGACCTATGGCTACACCTTC. This sequence encodes CASSTRTGATYGYTF.

The sample holds a few counts of this clone. V usage is TRBV19 and J usage is TRBJ1-2, with D possibly TRBD1 on 5 matching bases. The CDR3 consists of 14 residues. The germline V and J ends were trimmed by 3 bases and 7 bases, with 15 bases remaining between them. Germline lookup yields CDR1 LNHDA and CDR2 SQIVND (reference sequence). CDR3 in amino acids: CASSMGRGLSGYTF. The CDR3 nucleotides are TGTGCCAGTAGTATGGGGAGGGGCTTAAGTGGCTACACCTTC. The whole variable domain, remainder taken from reference TRBV19 and TRBJ1-2, is DGGITQSPKYLFRKEGQNVTLSCEQNLNHDAMYWYRQDPGQGLRLIYYSQIVNDFQKGDIAEGYSVSREKKESFPLTVTSAQKNPTAFYLCASSMGRGLSGYTFGSGTRLTVV.

The chain joins TRBV7-2 to TRBJ2-7; maybe TRBD2 (5 bases). The CDR3 consists of 13 residues. Trimming removed 3 bases from V and 7 bases from J, with 13 bases in between. The germline gives CDR1 SGHTA, CDR2 FQGNSA. Here the CDR3 reads CASSFGPEREQYF. For the CDR3, the DNA is TGTGCCAGCAGCTTTGGTCCAGAGCGGGAGCAGTACTTC.

This clone turned up a few times. The chain uses TRBV29-1 and TRBJ1-1, with 7 bases aligning to TRBD1. The germline V gene encodes CDR1 SQVTM and CDR2 ANQGSEA. The CDR3 is made up of 15 amino acids. V shed 6 bases, J shed 1 base, and the junction held 11 bases outside the gene matches. CDR3 DNA sequence: TGCAGCGTGACCGGGACAGAGGCGGAGAACACTGAAGCTTTCTTT. Residues: CSVTGTEAENTEAFF.

The CDR3 region is CASSQGAGEQFF. The CDR3 region has the DNA TGTGCCAGCAGTCAGGGGGCTGGAGAGCAGTTCTTC. V and J are TRBV27 and TRBJ2-1; 8 positions match TRBD1. Losses at the gene ends were 5 bases for V and 10 bases for J; bases not matched to a gene: 4. Germline V lookup: CDR1 MNHEY, CDR2 SMNVEV (reference sequence). This CDR3 spans 12 amino acids.

This clone was counted only a few times. This chain joins TRBV29-1 and TRBJ1-2; possible D gene TRBD1, 6 bases. The CDR3 loop spans 14 amino acids. Deletions cut 4 bases from V and 7 bases from J, with 19 bases between. The germline V gene encodes CDR1 SQVTM and CDR2 ANQGSEA. CDR3 coding DNA: TGCAGCGTTGCTCCCTTTTACAGGGAGTCTGGCTACACCTTC. This sequence encodes CSVAPFYRESGYTF.

The gene calls are TRBV24-1 and TRBJ1-5, with 7 bases fitting TRBD1. The CDR3 covers 20 residues. Trimming took 9 bases from V and 5 from J; bases not matched to a gene: 27. Germline CDR1 is KGHDR and CDR2 is SFDVKD. The CDR3, as DNA: TGTGCCACCTGCTCCCCGGGACAGACATGCACCAGCAAAGGCTATCAGCCCCAGCATTTT. It is translated as CATCSPGQTCTSKGYQPQHF.

CDR3 region: CASSPSIAGDYNEQFF. As DNA, the CDR3 is TGCGCCAGCAGCCCAAGTATAGCAGGGGACTACAATGAGCAGTTCTTC. The V call is TRBV4-1, the J call TRBJ2-1; tentative D call: TRBD1 (6 bases). The V end was cut by 4 bases, the J end by 3 bases, with 16 bases between. The CDR3 is made up of 16 amino acids. Germline V gives CDR1 MGHRA, CDR2 YSYEKL.

This clone was observed a handful of times. V usage is TRBV7-6 and J usage is TRBJ2-3; TRBD2 aligns across 12 bases. The junction had 8 bases not matched to a gene; V was cut back by 1 base and J by 6 bases. CDR1 SGHVS and CDR2 FNYEAQ come from the germline V gene. The CDR3 contains 17 residues. The CDR3: CASSLGPSGGAQDTQYF. CDR3 DNA: TGTGCCAGCAGCTTAGGTCCTAGCGGGGGGGCCCAGGATACGCAGTATTTT.

The rearrangement joins TRBV28 to TRBJ1-2; D remains ambiguous. There are 14 residues in the CDR3. The V gene lost 2 bases and the J gene lost 2 bases, with 9 bases spanning the gap. In germline, CDR1 is MDHEN, CDR2 SYDVKM. In nucleotides, the CDR3 is TGTGCCAGCAGTTTAGGTACAGAGAACTATGGCTACACCTTC. Protein: CASSLGTENYGYTF.

Only one count was recorded for this clone. The chain joins TRBV3-1 (or the pseudogene TRBV3-2) to TRBJ2-7, with TRBD1 matching 8 bases. Germline CDR1 and CDR2: LGHDT and YNNKEL (reference sequence). Trimming took 5 bases from V and 2 from J; bases not matched to a gene: 8. CDR3 size: 15 residues. In nucleotides, the CDR3 is TGTGCCAGCAGCACAACACAGGGGGGTCCCTACGAGCAGTACTTC. Protein sequence: CASSTTQGGPYEQYF.

This chain uses TRBV4-1 with TRBJ1-2; no clear D. The CDR3 length is 16 residues. V lost 1 base and J 3 bases, leaving 15 bases between the germline ends. Germline loops: CDR1 MGHRA, CDR2 YSYEKL. In nucleotides, the CDR3 is TGCGCCAGCAGCCAAGTGGGCAAACGGGAGGACTATGGCTACACCTTC. This translates into CASSQVGKREDYGYTF.